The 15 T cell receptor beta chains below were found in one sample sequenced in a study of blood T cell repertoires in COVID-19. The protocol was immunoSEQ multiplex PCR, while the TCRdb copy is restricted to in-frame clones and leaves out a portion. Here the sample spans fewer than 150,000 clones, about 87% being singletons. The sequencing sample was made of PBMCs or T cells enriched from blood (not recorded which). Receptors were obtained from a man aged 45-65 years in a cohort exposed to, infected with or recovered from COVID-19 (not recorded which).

The CDR3 nucleotides read TGTGCCAGCAGCTTAGCGGGAGGGCGTGAGCAGTTCTTC. Its translation: CASSLAGGREQFF. The rearrangement links TRBV7-9 to TRBJ2-1; 7 bases fit TRBD2. The V gene end was trimmed by 0 bases and the J gene end by 9 bases; junction bases not matched to a gene: 2. The CDR3 consists of 13 residues. Looked up from germline, CDR1 is SEHNR and CDR2 is FQNEAQ (reference sequence).

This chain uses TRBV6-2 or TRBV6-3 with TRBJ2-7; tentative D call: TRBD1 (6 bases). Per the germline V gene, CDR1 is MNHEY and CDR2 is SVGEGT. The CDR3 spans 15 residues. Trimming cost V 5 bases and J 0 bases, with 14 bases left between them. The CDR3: CASSTPTGHSYEQYF. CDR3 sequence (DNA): TGTGCCAGCAGTACCCCGACAGGCCACTCCTACGAGCAGTACTTC.

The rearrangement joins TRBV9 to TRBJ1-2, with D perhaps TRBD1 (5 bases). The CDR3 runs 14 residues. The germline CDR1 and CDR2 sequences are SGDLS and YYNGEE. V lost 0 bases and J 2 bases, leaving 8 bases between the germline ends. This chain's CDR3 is CASSVERGNYGYTF. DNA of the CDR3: TGTGCCAGCAGCGTAGAGCGGGGCAACTATGGCTACACCTTC.

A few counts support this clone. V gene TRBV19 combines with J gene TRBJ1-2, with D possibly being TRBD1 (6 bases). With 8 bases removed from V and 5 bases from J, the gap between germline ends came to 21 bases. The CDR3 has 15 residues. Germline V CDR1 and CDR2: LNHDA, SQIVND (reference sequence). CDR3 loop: CASSIGALGAYGYTF. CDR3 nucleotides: TGTGCCAGTTCGATAGGCGCCTTGGGGGCTTATGGCTACACCTTC.

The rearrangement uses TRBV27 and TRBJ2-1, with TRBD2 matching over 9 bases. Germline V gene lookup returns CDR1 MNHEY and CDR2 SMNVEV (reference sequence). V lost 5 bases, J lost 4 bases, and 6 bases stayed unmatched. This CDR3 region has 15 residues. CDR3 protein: CASSPAGGGYNEQFF. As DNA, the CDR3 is TGTGCCAGCAGTCCAGCGGGAGGCGGTTACAATGAGCAGTTCTTC.

CDR3 DNA: TGTGCCAGCAGCCCCCACCGGGGCTCCTATAATTCACCCCTCCACTTT. Translating it yields CASSPHRGSYNSPLHF. The chain couples TRBV16 to TRBJ1-6, with unresolved D. CDR3 size: 16 residues. Trimming removed 4 bases at V and 0 bases at J, with 10 bases between. CDR1 is KGHSY and CDR2 is FQNENV in the germline V gene.

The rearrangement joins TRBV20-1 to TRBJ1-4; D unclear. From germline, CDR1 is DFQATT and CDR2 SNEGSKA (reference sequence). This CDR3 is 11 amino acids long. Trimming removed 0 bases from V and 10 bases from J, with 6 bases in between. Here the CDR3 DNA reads TGCAGTGCTAGAGAGGGAGGAAAACTGTTTTTT. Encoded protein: CSAREGGKLFF.

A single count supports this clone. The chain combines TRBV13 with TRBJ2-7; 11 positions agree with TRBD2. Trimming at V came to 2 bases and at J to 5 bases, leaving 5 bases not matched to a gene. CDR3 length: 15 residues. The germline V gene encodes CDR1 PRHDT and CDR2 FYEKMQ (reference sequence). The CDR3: CASSLRLAGLNEQYF. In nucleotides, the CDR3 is TGTGCCAGCAGCTTACGACTAGCGGGATTGAACGAGCAGTACTTC.

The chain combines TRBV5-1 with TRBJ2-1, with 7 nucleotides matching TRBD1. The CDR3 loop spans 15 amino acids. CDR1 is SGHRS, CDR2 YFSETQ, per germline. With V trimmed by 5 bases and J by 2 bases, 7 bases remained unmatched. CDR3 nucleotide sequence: TGCGCCAGCAGTTTACGACAGGGACCCTACAATGAGCAGTTCTTC. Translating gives CASSLRQGPYNEQFF.

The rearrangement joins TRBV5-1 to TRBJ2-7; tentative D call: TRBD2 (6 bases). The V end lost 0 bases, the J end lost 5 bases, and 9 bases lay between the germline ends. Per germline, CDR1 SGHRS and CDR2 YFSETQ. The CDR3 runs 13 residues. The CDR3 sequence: CASSLAGGDEQYF. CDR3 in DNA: TGCGCCAGCAGCTTGGCCGGCGGGGACGAGCAGTACTTC.

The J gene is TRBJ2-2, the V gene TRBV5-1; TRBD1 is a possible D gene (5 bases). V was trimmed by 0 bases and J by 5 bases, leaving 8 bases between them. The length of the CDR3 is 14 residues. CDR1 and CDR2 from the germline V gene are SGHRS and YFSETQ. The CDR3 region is CASSLGQNTGELFF. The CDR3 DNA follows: TGCGCCAGCAGCTTGGGACAGAATACCGGGGAGCTGTTTTTT.

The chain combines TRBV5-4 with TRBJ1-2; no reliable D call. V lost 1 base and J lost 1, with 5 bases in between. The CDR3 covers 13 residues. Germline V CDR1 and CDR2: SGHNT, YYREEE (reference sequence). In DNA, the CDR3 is TGTGCCAGCAGCTTGCAGTTTAACTATGGCTACACCTTC. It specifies CASSLQFNYGYTF.

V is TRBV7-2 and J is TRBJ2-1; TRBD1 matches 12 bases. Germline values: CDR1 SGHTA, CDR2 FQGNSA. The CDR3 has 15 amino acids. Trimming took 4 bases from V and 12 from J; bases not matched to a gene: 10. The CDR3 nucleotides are TGTGCCAGCAGCTCGACCGGGACAGGGGGCTCAGGGCAGTTCTTC. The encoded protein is CASSSTGTGGSGQFF. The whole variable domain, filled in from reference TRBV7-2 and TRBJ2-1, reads GAGVSQSPSNKVTEKGKDVELRCDPISGHTALYWYRQSLGQGLEFLIYFQGNSAPDKSGLPSDRFSAERTGGSVSTLTIQRTQQEDSAVYLCASSSTGTGGSGQFFGPGTRLTVL.

The CDR3 region is CASSVVQGQPYGYTF. As DNA, the CDR3 is TGTGCCAGCAGCGTAGTGCAGGGGCAACCTTATGGCTACACCTTC. V is TRBV9 and J is TRBJ1-2; a possible D gene is TRBD1 (6 bases). Germline CDR1 and CDR2: SGDLS and YYNGEE. The CDR3 length is 15 residues. V was trimmed by 0 bases and J by 5 bases, leaving 14 bases between them.

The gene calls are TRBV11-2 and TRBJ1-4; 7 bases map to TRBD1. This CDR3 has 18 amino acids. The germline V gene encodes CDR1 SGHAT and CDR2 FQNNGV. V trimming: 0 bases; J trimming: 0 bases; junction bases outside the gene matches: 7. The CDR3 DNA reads TGTGCCAGCAGCTTAGATCTTGGGACAGCCACAACTAATGAAAAACTGTTTTTT. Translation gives CASSLDLGTATTNEKLFF.